This TCR beta chain appears in the sequencing data of a study of OX40 agonist ivuxolimab in advanced cancers. Overall study: Patients were roughly 83% male with ages about 23 to 79, mean approximately 58.

In its sample, this clone was seen once. Assay: immunoSEQ multiplex PCR; the TCRdb copy retains only in-frame clones and omits some. Among fewer than 90,000 clones listed, around 90% were seen once. Trimming left V 4 bases short and J 2 bases short, with 14 bases between. The CDR3 runs 16 residues. Per germline, CDR1 MGHRA and CDR2 YSYEKL. The chain combines TRBV4-1 with TRBJ1-4, with D possibly being TRBD1 (6 bases). The specimen was CD4+ or CD8+ T cells sorted from blood, collected in a trial of the OX40 agonist ivuxolimab. The source is an adult with an advanced solid tumor such as melanoma, head and neck, liver or kidney cancer. Here the CDR3 reads CASSPSRTATNEKLFF. CDR3 bases: TGCGCCAGCAGCCCAAGTAGGACAGCTACTAATGAAAAACTGTTTTTT.